This TCR beta chain was captured in a study of yellow fever vaccine responses in identical twins. The ends were cut back, 4 bases at V and 5 bases at J, with 18 bases in the middle. CDR1 and CDR2 from the germline V gene are SGHRS and YFSETQ. This CDR3 region has 15 residues. TCRdb reanalysed the RT-PCR reads using MiXCR and keeps one entry per CDR3 protein. There are about 16,000 distinct CDR3 sequences in the sample; 80% to 85% occur only once, and about 2% lies in the top ten. The chain is built from TRBV5-1 and TRBJ1-1; possibly TRBD1 for D (5 bases). This specimen was T cells from blood (PBMCs), unsorted or a sorted subset (not recorded which), taken before or after yellow fever vaccination (not recorded which). The TCR was taken from a woman aged 18-29 years who received the yellow fever vaccine. This chain's CDR3 is CASSRRDDGWTEAFF. DNA of the CDR3: TGCGCCAGCAGCCGGAGGGACGATGGGTGGACTGAAGCTTTCTTT.